A single sample is the source of the 17 T cell receptor beta chains below, sequenced in a study of early T cells in non-severe SARS-CoV-2 infection. TCRdb analysed the 5' RACE reads with MiXCR anew, one entry per CDR3 protein. The sample holds roughly 56,000 distinct CDR3 sequences; approximately 11% are singletons and the top ten take approximately 9.8%. What was sequenced was whole blood. The receptors were gathered from an adult who was a healthcare worker with PCR-confirmed SARS-CoV-2 infection or an uninfected control (not recorded which).

The chain employs TRBV25-1 and TRBJ1-2; tentatively, D is TRBD1 (5 bases). V was cut by 3 bases and J by 7 bases, with 6 bases left in between. Germline CDR1 is MGHDK and CDR2 is SYGVNS. The CDR3 has 11 amino acids. The CDR3 region has the DNA TGTGCCAGCAGTGAGGGGGGTGGCTACACCTTC. This gives the protein CASSEGGGYTF.

This CDR3 reads CASSLSYPKWEVGEQFF. CDR3 DNA: TGTGCCAGCAGTTTATCGTATCCGAAGTGGGAGGTGGGTGAGCAGTTCTTC. This chain links TRBV27 with TRBJ2-1; D perhaps matches TRBD2 (6 bases). Germline CDR1 reads MNHEY; CDR2 reads SMNVEV (reference sequence). Trimming took 0 bases from V and 9 from J, leaving 21 bases between them. The CDR3 contains 17 residues.

This clonotype was observed at least ten times. The chain is built from TRBV4-3 and TRBJ2-1; 14 nucleotides match TRBD2. This CDR3 has 17 residues. The germline V gene encodes CDR1 LGHNA and CDR2 YSLEER. V shed 0 bases, J shed 6 bases, and the junction held 4 bases outside the gene matches. This CDR3 reads CASSQDPTSGRVNEQFF. The CDR3, as DNA: TGCGCCAGCAGCCAAGACCCGACTAGCGGGAGGGTCAATGAGCAGTTCTTC.

The rearrangement links TRBV5-5 to TRBJ2-7; either TRBD1 or TRBD2 may supply D (5 bases each). The CDR3 has 14 residues. V shed 4 bases and J shed 3 bases, with 14 bases lying between them. In germline, CDR1 is SGHKS, CDR2 YYEKEE (reference sequence). The CDR3, as DNA: TGTGCCAGCAGCCCTATGGGGGAGTTCTACGAGCAGTACTTC. Translation gives CASSPMGEFYEQYF. The full variable domain, rest sourced from reference TRBV5-5 and TRBJ2-7, is DAGVTQSPTHLIKTRGQQVTLRCSPISGHKSVSWYQQVLGQGPQFIFQYYEKEERGRGNFPDRFSARQFPNYSSELNVNALLLGDSALYLCASSPMGEFYEQYFGPGTRLTVT.

This clonotype was recorded many times. The V call is TRBV20-1, the J call TRBJ2-1; a possible D gene is TRBD2 (5 bases). Germline V gene sequence: CDR1 DFQATT, CDR2 SNEGSKA (reference sequence). Trimming shortened V by 1 base and J by 7 bases, and 14 bases separated the two germline ends. The CDR3 has 14 residues. The CDR3 nucleotides read TGCAGTGCTAGAGGCGAAAGGACTCCAAATGAGCAGTTCTTC. Protein: CSARGERTPNEQFF.

The CDR3, as DNA: TGTGCTAGTGGTTTGGGTCCGACCTACGAGCAGTACTTC. This gives the protein CASGLGPTYEQYF. V and J are TRBV12-5 and TRBJ2-7; no firm D call. Deletions cut 1 base from V and 2 bases from J, with 6 bases between. The germline V gene encodes CDR1 LGHNT and CDR2 FRNRAP. The CDR3 loop spans 13 amino acids.

The CDR3 DNA reads TGTGCCAGTAGTACCTTTGGGACTAGCGTTCACGAGCAGTACTTC. It codes for CASSTFGTSVHEQYF. This chain connects TRBV19 to TRBJ2-7, with 10 bases lining up with TRBD2. Germline CDR1 reads LNHDA; CDR2 reads SQIVND (reference sequence). After removal of 4 bases from V and 5 bases from J, the junction contained 8 bases not matched to a gene. The CDR3 loop spans 15 amino acids.

J is TRBJ2-7 and V is TRBV11-2; D not resolved. The CDR3 totals 12 residues. Germline assignment: CDR1 SGHAT and CDR2 FQNNGV. The ends were cut back, 7 bases at V and 7 bases at J, with 14 bases in the middle. The CDR3 reads CASTLLAAEQYF. The CDR3 DNA sequence: TGTGCCAGCACCCTCCTGGCTGCAGAGCAGTACTTC.

This clonotype has ten or more counts. V gene TRBV20-1 combines with J gene TRBJ2-5; 9 nucleotides match TRBD2. Germline V CDR1 and CDR2: DFQATT, SNEGSKA (reference sequence). J lost 4 bases, V lost 5 bases, and 5 bases had no gene match. The CDR3 spans 13 residues. In DNA form, the CDR3 reads TGCAGTGCTCCCGGGACTAGCATAGAGACCCAGTACTTC. Its protein is CSAPGTSIETQYF.

This clonotype was seen repeatedly, ten times or more. V is TRBV3-1 and J is TRBJ2-1; TRBD2 aligns across 13 bases. CDR3 length: 17 amino acids. Germline V gene data show CDR1 as LGHDT and CDR2 as YNNKEL (reference sequence). Unmatched junction bases numbered 8, after V lost 0 bases and J lost 9 bases. The CDR3, as DNA: TGTGCCAGCAGCCAAGATAATGGACTAGCGGGGGAGGGTGAGCAGTTCTTC. It encodes CASSQDNGLAGEGEQFF.

The rearrangement uses TRBV29-1 and TRBJ2-3; TRBD2 agrees at 15 bases. The CDR3 is 14 amino acids. The V gene's germline CDR1 is SQVTM and CDR2 ANQGSEA. CDR3 amino acids: CSVGLAGGRDTQYF. The CDR3 bases are TGCAGTGTCGGACTAGCGGGGGGGCGAGATACGCAGTATTTT.

This clonotype was picked up a small number of times. CDR3 loop: CASMASGRAMTGEQYF. In nucleotides, the CDR3 is TGTGCCAGCATGGCTAGCGGGAGGGCCATGACGGGTGAGCAGTACTTC. This sequence joins TRBV2 and TRBJ2-7, with 12 nucleotides matching TRBD2. The CDR3 length is 16 residues. Trimming removed 7 bases from V and 7 bases from J; junction bases left unmatched: 14. CDR1 is SNHLY, CDR2 FYNNEI, per germline.

This clonotype occurred many times. This rearrangement joins TRBV7-8 to TRBJ2-2, with TRBD1 matching over 9 bases. The V gene's germline CDR1 is SGHVS and CDR2 FQNEAQ. Trimming cost V 5 bases and J 5 bases; bases outside gene matches: 12. This CDR3 region has 17 residues. The CDR3 is CASSIWSGTGRTGELFF. CDR3 coding DNA: TGTGCCAGCAGCATTTGGTCCGGGACAGGGCGGACCGGGGAGCTGTTTTTT. Supplemented by reference TRBV7-8 and TRBJ2-2, the full variable domain reads GAGVSQSPRYKVAKRGQDVALRCDPISGHVSLFWYQQALGQGPEFLTYFQNEAQLDKSGLPSDRFFAERPEGSVSTLKIQRTQQEDSAVYLCASSIWSGTGRTGELFFGEGSRLTVL.

This clonotype showed up just a few times. The V and J genes are TRBV6-1 and TRBJ2-4; 8 bases are a match to TRBD1. The length of the CDR3 is 15 residues. J gave up 5 bases and V 0 bases, and 3 bases lay outside the gene matches. Germline values: CDR1 MNHNS, CDR2 SASEGT. The chain's CDR3 is CASSEADRDENIQYF. Here the CDR3 DNA reads TGTGCCAGCAGTGAAGCGGACAGGGACGAAAACATTCAGTACTTC.

V and J are TRBV6-6 and TRBJ2-5, with no clear D. The CDR3 loop spans 14 amino acids. V was pared by 0 bases and J by 1 base, with 6 bases between. Germline-derived CDR1 and CDR2 are MNHNY and SVGAGI (reference sequence). The CDR3 sequence: CASSYSGGQETQYF. DNA of the CDR3: TGTGCCAGCAGTTACTCGGGCGGCCAAGAGACCCAGTACTTC.

This clonotype has a handful of counts. This chain joins TRBV5-4 and TRBJ2-1, with 13 bases identical to TRBD2. Germline V gene lookup returns CDR1 SGHNT and CDR2 YYREEE (reference sequence). After removal of 3 bases from V and 1 base from J, the junction contained 4 bases not matched to a gene. The CDR3 covers 17 residues. In DNA form, the CDR3 reads TGTGCCAGCAGCTCTGGGACTAGCGGGATATCCTACAATGAGCAGTTCTTC. It translates to CASSSGTSGISYNEQFF.

The table lists this clonotype with a few counts. The rearrangement uses TRBV6-5 and TRBJ2-3; 10 bases agree with TRBD1. This CDR3 has 16 residues. CDR1 and CDR2 (germline): MNHEY, SVGAGI. The J segment lost 1 base and the V segment lost 5 bases, leaving 6 bases of the junction unmatched. CDR3 nucleotides: TGTGCCAGCAGTAAGACAGGGGGCGCAGGCACAGATACGCAGTATTTT. Residues: CASSKTGGAGTDTQYF.